This TCR beta chain was found in a study of identifying expanded T cells in peripheral blood. Overall study findings and caveats: Technical replicates showed around 1.3 changed clones; around 2 weeks approximately 16; four weeks 19. Clone count variance between approximately two-week samples rose with total template count.

Sequenced by immunoSEQ multiplex PCR; TCRdb stores in-frame clones only, minus some. The sample lists about 85,000 clones, around 90% seen once, with about 20% in the top ten. The CDR3 is 16 residues long. Trimming cost V 0 bases and J 0 bases, with 12 bases left between them. Germline CDR1 is ENHRY and CDR2 is SYGVKD. Collection occurred without any documented infections or immune events in donors. About this clone itself: Its matching antigen is unknown.

Sequenced sample: blood. The receptor comes from a person aged 18-70 years in good health. The chain joins TRBV10-3 to TRBJ2-7, with D perhaps TRBD1 (5 bases). CDR3 sequence reads: CAISESTADLSYEQYF. DNA for the CDR3: TGTGCCATCAGTGAGTCGACAGCCGATCTCTCCTACGAGCAGTACTTC.